The sequence of this T cell receptor beta chain was determined in a study of T cells after yellow fever vaccination. Study results and limitations: Abundant clonotypes (contaminants from the bulk population) could be present in FACS-sorted repertoires. In post-booster samples, most primary-vaccination clones reappeared (approximately 95% CD4, about 90% CD8).

This CDR3 has 15 amino acids. The trim removed 7 bases at V and 5 bases at J, leaving 7 bases unmatched. Each CDR3 protein gets one entry after TCRdb re-called the 5' RACE reads with MiXCR. The data contain about 400,000 distinct CDR3 sequences, under 7.5% of them singletons. As regards this clonotype: Its antigen remains unknown.

This receptor was obtained from a man younger than 40 who received the YFV17D yellow fever vaccine. The V call is TRBV12-3 or TRBV12-4, the J call TRBJ2-1; TRBD2 agrees at 11 bases. The sample was PBMCs, taken 5 days after the yellow fever booster vaccination. DNA for the CDR3: TGTGCCAGCAACCCACTAGCGGGGGACGACAATGAGCAGTTCTTC. It encodes CASNPLAGDDNEQFF.